Listed below are T cell receptor beta chains from one sample, sequenced in a study of T-cell memory formation after mild COVID-19. TCRdb ran MiXCR on the 5' RACE reads and lists one entry per CDR3 protein. The profile covers approximately 350,000 distinct CDR3 sequences, with 10% to 15% appearing a single time and roughly a fifth taken by the ten largest. Material: PBMCs or a T cell subset sorted from them (not recorded which). Every receptor here comes from a man aged 18 to 30 who had mild COVID-19 (a few samples of this study predate the infection). Cell type and time point are not known. The CDR3 runs from the conserved cysteine through the conserved F or W. D genes are given only for firm matches. A clone size is listed for some rows: how often the clone was seen (once, few, many), or a class if it is expanded.

>few|NA|TRBJ2-5|TRBV5-1
TGCGCCAGCAGCTTGTTACCAGGCGGCGAGACCCAGTACTTC
CASSLLPGGETQYF
>NA|NA|TRBJ1-1|TRBV6-5
TGTGCCAGCAACGCCGTTGGGGGCAGAAGTGACACTGAAGCTTTCTTT
CASNAVGGRSDTEAFF
>few|TRBD2|TRBJ2-7|TRBV6-5
TGTGCCAGCAGACCAATAGCGGGGGGCTCCTACGAGCAGTACTTC
CASRPIAGGSYEQYF
>few|TRBD1|TRBJ1-6|TRBV4-3
TGCGCCAGCAGCCAAGATAAGGGGGCTTCAGCACCCCTCCACTTT
CASSQDKGASAPLHF
>few|TRBD1|TRBJ2-3|TRBV12-3/TRBV12-4
TGTGCCAGCAGTTTAGATCGGACAGGGGTAGATACGCAGTATTTT
CASSLDRTGVDTQYF
>few|NA|TRBJ2-3|TRBV5-1
TGCGCCAGCAGCCCCGACCAATATACGCAGTATTTT
CASSPDQYTQYF
>NA|NA|TRBJ2-5|TRBV11-2
TGTGCCAGCAGCTTCGGGGTTGCAAGTTCGGAGACCCAGTACTTC
CASSFGVASSETQYF
>few|TRBD1|TRBJ2-5|TRBV7-9
TGTGCCAGCAGCGCACGGACAGGGGGGGAGGAGACCCAGTACTTC
CASSARTGGEETQYF
>NA|TRBD2|TRBJ2-2|TRBV6-5
TGTGCCAGCAGTTACTCCGGGACTAGGGACGCCGGGGAGCTGTTTTTT
CASSYSGTRDAGELFF
>NA|NA|TRBJ2-5|TRBV10-3
TGTGCCATCAGTGAGCGGGGGGCCCAAGAGACCCAGTACTTC
CAISERGAQETQYF
>NA|NA|TRBJ1-2|TRBV12-3/TRBV12-4
TGTGCCAGCAGCCCGGGGTCCTGGAGTGGCTACACCTTC
CASSPGSWSGYTF
>few|TRBD2|TRBJ2-1|TRBV10-3
TGTGCCATCACCAACCCTAGCGGGGGGTACAATGAGCAGTTCTTC
CAITNPSGGYNEQFF
>few|TRBD1|TRBJ1-3|TRBV2
TGTGCCAGCACCGCCGGGACAGGGGCTGGAAACACCATATATTTT
CASTAGTGAGNTIYF
>NA|NA|TRBJ2-3|TRBV5-1
TGCGCCAGCAGCTGGACCGGGACCTCGGATACGCAGTATTTT
CASSWTGTSDTQYF
>NA|NA|TRBJ2-7|TRBV7-9
TGTGCCAGCAGCTTAGCGGGGCCCATGTACGAGCAGTACTTC
CASSLAGPMYEQYF
>many|NA|TRBJ2-1|TRBV5-5
TGTGCCAGCAGCTTGGCCGTAGGGGGTGAGCAGTTCTTC
CASSLAVGGEQFF
>few|NA|TRBJ1-5|TRBV12-3/TRBV12-4
TGTGCCAGCAGTTTAACAGGGTTCGGTCAGCCCCAGCATTTT
CASSLTGFGQPQHF
>NA|TRBD1|TRBJ2-7|TRBV7-9
TGTGCCAGCAGCTTAGGGGGGACAGGGCAATCCTACGAGCAGTACTTC
CASSLGGTGQSYEQYF
>many|NA|TRBJ1-3|TRBV12-3/TRBV12-4
TGTGCCAGCAGTTCGACCTATTCTGGAAACACCATATATTTT
CASSSTYSGNTIYF
>few|NA|TRBJ1-1|TRBV20-1
TGCAGTGCTAGTATCGGGGATGACACTGAAGCTTTCTTT
CSASIGDDTEAFF
>few|NA|TRBJ2-5|TRBV10-3
TGTGCCATCAGCCCTATAGGGCCTCGGGGGGAGACCCAGTACTTC
CAISPIGPRGETQYF
>few|NA|TRBJ1-1|TRBV6-1
TGTGCCAGCAGCGGTACAGGGTCTCGTCTGGAAGCTTTCTTT
CASSGTGSRLEAFF
>NA|NA|TRBJ1-1|TRBV7-3
TGTGCCAGCAGCCTGGCCAGATTGAACACTGAAGCTTTCTTT
CASSLARLNTEAFF
>NA|NA|TRBJ2-5|TRBV7-9
TGTGCCAGCAGCCCCCCGGCGGAAAGGGGTACCCAGTACTTC
CASSPPAERGTQYF
>NA|NA|TRBJ2-7|TRBV5-1
TGCGCCAGCAGCTTTGAGCAGGGAACCGAGCAGTACTTC
CASSFEQGTEQYF
>few|NA|TRBJ2-2|TRBV4-2
TGTGCCAGCAGCCAAGAAGAGGCTGCCCGCCTCGGGGAGCTGTTTTTT
CASSQEEAARLGELFF
>NA|TRBD2|TRBJ2-3|TRBV6-2/TRBV6-3
TGTGCCACCCATCGACTAGCGGGTCTTTCAGATACGCAGTATTTT
CATHRLAGLSDTQYF
>NA|TRBD2|TRBJ2-5|TRBV5-1
TGCGCCAGCAGCCAAACCGGGGGGGCCGTTGAGACCCAGTACTTC
CASSQTGGAVETQYF
>NA|TRBD1|TRBJ1-1|TRBV18
TGTGCCAGCTCACCAAGGGGGCGCGCAAACACTGAAGCTTTCTTT
CASSPRGRANTEAFF
>NA|NA|TRBJ1-1|TRBV30
TGTGCCTGGAATCAGGGGAGCACGAACACTGAAGCTTTCTTT
CAWNQGSTNTEAFF
>few|NA|TRBJ2-1|TRBV2
TGTGCCAGCAGTGAATTCCGTGAGCAGTTCTTC
CASSEFREQFF
>NA|TRBD2|TRBJ2-1|TRBV7-9
TGTGCCAGCAGCCGGGGACTAGCGGGGGGCTATGAGCAGTTCTTC
CASSRGLAGGYEQFF
>few|NA|TRBJ1-2|TRBV20-1
TGCAGTGCTAGAGATTACGGCTACACCTTC
CSARDYGYTF
>many|TRBD1|TRBJ2-3|TRBV20-1
TGCAGTGCTAGAGACGCCGGACAGGGCACAGATACGCAGTATTTT
CSARDAGQGTDTQYF
>many|NA|TRBJ2-3|TRBV20-1
TGCAGTGCTGTCGCCGGGACGGGGTACACAGATACGCAGTATTTT
CSAVAGTGYTDTQYF
>NA|TRBD2|TRBJ2-1|TRBV29-1
TGCAGCGTTGATGGGAGTAGCGGGGGGAGCTCCTACAATGAGCAGTTCTTC
CSVDGSSGGSSYNEQFF
>many|NA|TRBJ2-4|TRBV7-2
TGTGCCAGCAGCCCGAATCTACCAAAGGTTCAGTACTTC
CASSPNLPKVQYF
>few|TRBD1|TRBJ1-5|TRBV6-2/TRBV6-3
TGTGCCTGCCGGGGGACAGGGGGCAATCAGCCCCAGCATTTT
CACRGTGGNQPQHF
>NA|TRBD1|TRBJ1-1|TRBV4-1
TGCGCCAGCAGCCAAGTGGGGACAGGTTCAACCACTGAAGCTTTCTTT
CASSQVGTGSTTEAFF
>NA|TRBD1|TRBJ1-1|TRBV6-6
TGTGCCAGCATCAGAGATGCAGGGGGCCGGACTGAAGCTTTCTTT
CASIRDAGGRTEAFF